These 16 T cell receptor beta chains originate from one sample sequenced in a study of blood T cells in healthy people across ages. With a J-beta primer mix and a sample-barcoded 5' primer, a second PCR ran roughly 6 to 11 cycles. TCRdb recomputed calls from the 5' RACE reads with MiXCR, one row per CDR3 protein. Of around 750,000 distinct CDR3 sequences listed, around half were seen once; the top ten hold approximately 40%. The sample taken for sequencing was blood. The receptor source for this set is a man at least 80 years old in good health.

V is TRBV5-1 and J is TRBJ1-2; 7 bases match TRBD1. CDR1 SGHRS and CDR2 YFSETQ come from the germline V gene. The CDR3 spans 14 residues. V lost 6 bases to trimming and J lost 7 bases; unmatched junction nucleotides: 12. CDR3 residues: CASTIPGQRGGYTF. DNA of the CDR3: TGCGCCAGCACCATCCCGGGACAGAGAGGTGGCTACACCTTC.

The table lists this clonotype with a few counts. The chain carries TRBV7-3 and TRBJ2-6; D might be TRBD2 (6 bases). V lost 5 bases and J lost 2, with 10 bases in between. Germline CDR1 reads SGHTA; CDR2 reads FQGTGA. This CDR3 has 15 residues. The CDR3 nucleotides are TGTGCCAGCAGCGACCGGGGGACTGGGGCCAACGTCCTGACTTTC. Encoded protein: CASSDRGTGANVLTF.

The V gene is TRBV29-1, the J gene TRBJ2-5; 7 bases are shared with TRBD2. V shed 3 bases and J 5 bases; nucleotides not matched to a gene: 9. Germline loops: CDR1 SQVTM, CDR2 ANQGSEA. The CDR3 covers 14 residues. The CDR3 DNA is TGCAGCGTTGAGGCGGGAGAGAAGGTGGAGACCCAGTACTTC. Encoded protein: CSVEAGEKVETQYF.

This chain uses TRBV27 with TRBJ1-2; 8 bases agree with TRBD1. Losses at the gene ends were 5 bases for V and 3 bases for J; bases not matched to a gene: 11. Germline V gene sequence: CDR1 MNHEY, CDR2 SMNVEV (reference sequence). The CDR3 extends over 16 amino acids. The CDR3 sequence is CASSPSQGAVDYGYTF. The CDR3 DNA follows: TGTGCCAGCAGTCCGTCTCAGGGGGCGGTTGACTATGGCTACACCTTC.

The chain joins TRBV2 to TRBJ1-1, with TRBD1 identical over 9 bases. CDR1 is SNHLY and CDR2 is FYNNEI in the germline V gene. Trimming took 6 bases from V and 4 from J; bases not matched to a gene: 3. This CDR3 comprises 13 residues. The CDR3: CASRTGGSTEAFF. CDR3 coding DNA: TGTGCCAGCAGGACAGGGGGTAGCACTGAAGCTTTCTTT.

This chain uses TRBV4-2 with TRBJ1-4, with 8 nucleotides matching TRBD1. Germline CDR1 is LGHNA and CDR2 is YNFKEQ. There are 16 residues in the CDR3. The V and J ends lost 1 base and 8 bases, in that order; junction bases with no gene match: 9. CDR3 amino acids: CASSQAGGQGREKLFF. DNA for the CDR3: TGTGCCAGCAGCCAAGCCGGCGGACAGGGTCGGGAAAAACTGTTTTTT.

In nucleotides, the CDR3 is TGTGCCAGCACCGCAGGGGTACTAAATGAAAAACTGTTTTTT. It translates to CASTAGVLNEKLFF. This chain links TRBV7-8 with TRBJ1-4, with TRBD1 as a possible D gene (6 bases). Germline V gene sequence: CDR1 SGHVS, CDR2 FQNEAQ. V lost 7 bases and J lost 5, with 14 bases in between. The CDR3 is 14 residues long.

This clonotype was detected only a few times. V is TRBV14 and J is TRBJ2-5; D remains unclear. The CDR3 extends over 15 amino acids. V was clipped by 1 base and J by 1 base, with 10 bases between them. Germline V lookup: CDR1 SGHDN, CDR2 FVKESK. CDR3 in amino acids: CASSQGGTAQETQYF. The CDR3 nucleotides read TGTGCCAGCAGCCAAGGGGGAACTGCCCAAGAGACCCAGTACTTC.

This clonotype was seen a few times. V usage is TRBV7-9 and J usage is TRBJ2-5, with D perhaps being TRBD1 or TRBD2 (6 bases each). The V end was cut by 5 bases, the J end by 7 bases, with 14 bases between. Germline CDR1 SEHNR, CDR2 FQNEAQ (reference sequence). The CDR3 has 13 amino acids. The CDR3 spells CASSGWGARTQYF. CDR3 sequence (DNA): TGTGCCAGCAGCGGTTGGGGGGCCAGGACCCAGTACTTC.

This chain joins TRBV11-1 and TRBJ2-5; TRBD2 matches 11 bases. The germline CDR1 and CDR2 sequences are SGHAT and FQDESV (reference sequence). V shed 5 bases, J shed 4 bases, and the junction held 15 bases outside the gene matches. The CDR3 spans 18 residues. The CDR3 nucleotides are TGTGCCAGCAGCGACTTTCCCAAAACTAGCGGGAGAGGAGAGACCCAGTACTTC. Protein: CASSDFPKTSGRGETQYF.

The sample holds a few counts of this clonotype. V usage is TRBV5-4 and J usage is TRBJ1-4; the D is unclear. The germline gives CDR1 SGHNT, CDR2 YYREEE (reference sequence). The CDR3 length is 14 residues. The V end lost 0 bases, the J end lost 8 bases, and 11 bases lay between the germline ends. The CDR3: CASSLGAGGEKLFF. The CDR3 coding sequence is TGTGCCAGCAGCTTGGGGGCTGGAGGCGAAAAACTGTTTTTT.

The J gene is TRBJ2-7, the V gene TRBV20-1; 13 bases line up with TRBD2. The end of the DNA aligns better with TRBJ2-1, so the J call may be wrong. Germline CDR1 is DFQATT and CDR2 is SNEGSKA (reference sequence). This CDR3 has 15 residues. CDR3 sequence (DNA): TGCAGTGCTAAACCCGGACTAGCGGGAGTCAATGAGCAGTTCTTC. This encodes CSAKPGLAGVNEQFF.

The chain is built from TRBV4-2 and TRBJ1-4; D ambiguous. Between the trimmed V and J ends, which lost 3 bases and 8 bases, there was a span of 16 bases. This CDR3 comprises 15 residues. Germline CDR1 and CDR2: LGHNA and YNFKEQ. CDR3 region: CASSQNQAGEEKLFF. The CDR3 DNA reads TGTGCCAGCAGCCAGAATCAGGCCGGGGAGGAAAAACTGTTTTTT.

The chain employs TRBV14 and TRBJ2-4; 7 bases align to TRBD1. V gave up 2 bases and J gave up 3 bases; unmatched junction bases: 4. From germline, CDR1 is SGHDN and CDR2 FVKESK. CDR3 length: 15 residues. CDR3 DNA: TGTGCCAGCAGCCAACGGACAGGTTTCAAAAACATTCAGTACTTC. Protein product: CASSQRTGFKNIQYF.

The rearrangement links TRBV25-1 to TRBJ1-1; TRBD1 aligns across 11 bases. Trimming took 3 bases from V and 6 from J; bases not matched to a gene: 6. The CDR3 contains 15 residues. From germline, CDR1 is MGHDK and CDR2 SYGVNS. The DNA for the CDR3 is TGTGCCAGCAGTGAGTACTCGGGACAGGGGGCTGAAGCTTTCTTT. Protein: CASSEYSGQGAEAFF.

The J gene is TRBJ2-3, the V gene TRBV18; no definite D call. Germline V gives CDR1 KGHSH, CDR2 LQKENI. V was clipped by 1 base and J by 6 bases, with 8 bases between them. This CDR3 contains 13 residues. The CDR3 bases are TGTGCCAGCTCACCACTGACTGGGGATACGCAGTATTTT. Translated: CASSPLTGDTQYF.